These 5 T cell receptor beta chains were sequenced from one sample in a study of PD-1 blockade in classical Hodgkin lymphoma. The data were produced by immunoSEQ multiplex PCR, yet TCRdb's version contains in-frame clones alone and is incomplete. This sample carries approximately 150,000 clones, approximately 81% of them seen once, and the ten largest clones take 9.2%. Each patient experienced a relapse that followed autologous stem cell transplantation, and brentuximab vedotin exposure varied. The source material was peripheral blood mononuclear cells (PBMCs), sampled before the second cycle of nivolumab. Every receptor here comes from a human donor with classical Hodgkin lymphoma.

This clone was seen a few times. The J gene is TRBJ2-7, the V gene TRBV18; D may match TRBD1 or TRBD2 (6 bases each). Trimming removed 2 bases at V and 3 bases at J, with 8 bases between. This CDR3 comprises 13 residues. Germline V gene lookup returns CDR1 KGHSH and CDR2 LQKENI. CDR3 sequence reads: CASSPGGHYEQYF. The CDR3 region has the DNA TGTGCCAGCTCACCAGGGGGGCACTACGAGCAGTACTTC.

This clone turned up a few times. CDR3 residues: CASSLRGADYGYTF. The CDR3 DNA reads as TGTGCCAGCAGCCTTCGTGGCGCGGACTATGGCTACACCTTC. The rearrangement links TRBV6-1 to TRBJ1-2, with D unresolved. The CDR3 is 14 residues long. Germline V gene lookup returns CDR1 MNHNS and CDR2 SASEGT. The V and J ends lost 6 bases and 3 bases respectively, with 14 bases between them.

The gene calls are TRBV7-9 and TRBJ2-3; D gene unclear. The CDR3 has 14 residues. Germline loops: CDR1 SEHNR, CDR2 FQNEAQ (reference sequence). V lost 5 bases to trimming and J lost 2 bases, with 11 bases between them. CDR3 coding DNA: TGTGCCAGCAGCCCTCGGGCCCACACAGATACGCAGTATTTT. Translating it yields CASSPRAHTDTQYF. The whole variable domain, remainder taken from reference TRBV7-9 and TRBJ2-3, is DTGVSQNPRHKITKRGQNVTFRCDPISEHNRLYWYRQTLGQGPEFLTYFQNEAQLEKSRLLSDRFSAERPKGSFSTLEIQRTEQGDSAMYLCASSPRAHTDTQYFGPGTRLTVL.

This clone was seen only a few times. The chain recombines TRBV7-3 with TRBJ1-6; D gene unclear. There are 13 residues in the CDR3. V lost 4 bases, J lost 10 bases, and 11 bases lay in between. Germline-derived CDR1 and CDR2 are SGHTA and FQGTGA. CDR3 nucleotides: TGTGCCAGCAGCTCCGTGACTGGATCACCCCTCCACTTT. Its protein product is CASSSVTGSPLHF. Complete variable domain (other parts from reference TRBV7-3 and TRBJ1-6): GAGVSQTPSNKVTEKGKYVELRCDPISGHTALYWYRQSLGQGPEFLIYFQGTGAADDSGLPNDRFFAVRPEGSVSTLKIQRTERGDSAVYLCASSSVTGSPLHFGNGTRLTVT.

The chain recombines TRBV5-1 with TRBJ1-1; D possibly corresponds to TRBD1 (5 bases). The CDR3 loop spans 15 amino acids. Trimming removed 0 bases at V and 4 bases at J, with 13 bases between. Germline CDR1 is SGHRS and CDR2 is YFSETQ. CDR3 sequence reads: CASSLDVGGSTEAFF. The CDR3 nucleotides are TGCGCCAGCAGCTTGGACGTCGGGGGGAGCACTGAAGCTTTCTTT.